This T cell receptor (beta chain) is drawn from a study of OX40 agonist ivuxolimab in advanced cancers. Overall study results and limits: Partly responding patients at 0.1-3.0 mg/kg showed some of the smallest clonal expansion.

The CDR3 has 14 amino acids. Germline V gene data show CDR1 as SGHTS and CDR2 as YDEGEE. V lost 2 bases and J lost 9; bases outside the gene matches: 3. The protocol was immunoSEQ multiplex PCR, while the TCRdb copy is restricted to in-frame clones and leaves out a portion. The data show 25,000 to 35,000 clones, more than 75% seen once. Of note for this clone: Its antigen is as yet unknown.

The V call is TRBV5-8, the J call TRBJ1-6, with TRBD1 identical over 9 bases. This TCR came from an adult with an advanced solid tumor such as melanoma, head and neck, liver or kidney cancer. Sequenced material: CD4+ or CD8+ T cells sorted from blood, taken in a trial of the OX40 agonist ivuxolimab. The CDR3 coding sequence is TGTGCCAGCAGCTTACAGGGGGCTGGTTCACCCCTCCACTTT. This gives the protein CASSLQGAGSPLHF.